This T cell receptor (beta chain) was obtained from a study of T cell changes during pregnancy in multiple sclerosis. Only in-frame clones appear in the TCRdb table, and some are missing; sequencing was by immunoSEQ multiplex PCR. Altogether more than 75,000 clones are present, about 94% being singletons, with the ten largest covering 2% to 2.5%. The CDR3 sequence is 13 residues long. CDR1 is MGHRA, CDR2 YSYEKL, per germline. The V end was cut by 9 bases, the J end by 3 bases, with 12 bases between. This clone was counted a few times. This TCR was recovered from a female donor with multiple sclerosis, enrolled in a pregnancy study. The rearrangement joins TRBV4-1 to TRBJ2-1; tentatively, D is TRBD1 (6 bases). The sample was peripheral blood, taken in the third trimester of pregnancy. CDR3: CASTPDSYNEQFF. The CDR3 DNA reads TGCGCCAGTACACCGGACAGCTACAATGAGCAGTTCTTC.